Below are 8 T cell receptor beta chains sequenced from a single sample in a study of cytomegalovirus exposure and HLA in healthy donors. PCR involved 60 Vbeta and 13 Jbeta primers. Method: immunoSEQ multiplex PCR; TCRdb's copy keeps in-frame clones and lacks some. The sample shows 100,000 to 150,000 clones, over 70% of them seen only once. The sample taken for sequencing was PBMCs. Every receptor here comes from a man between 18 and 35 years old in good health and CMV-seropositive.

V and J are TRBV5-4 and TRBJ2-3; 7 nucleotides agree with TRBD2. Germline V gene sequence: CDR1 SGHNT, CDR2 YYREEE (reference sequence). J lost 1 base, V lost 4 bases, and 6 bases had no gene match. The CDR3 runs 15 residues. CDR3 in DNA: TGTGCCAGCAGCGCTAGCGGCTACCGCACAGATACGCAGTATTTT. Protein sequence: CASSASGYRTDTQYF.

V is TRBV5-1 and J is TRBJ2-5, with D perhaps matching TRBD2 (5 bases). The CDR3 length is 16 residues. The germline CDR1 and CDR2 sequences are SGHRS and YFSETQ. V gave up 0 bases and J gave up 5 bases, with 17 bases separating them. The CDR3 sequence is CASSLELVAAGETQYF. In nucleotides, the CDR3 is TGCGCCAGCAGCTTGGAACTAGTGGCGGCTGGGGAGACCCAGTACTTC.

The chain is built from TRBV7-2 and TRBJ1-1; D is unclear. The V and J ends lost 1 base and 4 bases respectively, with 13 bases between them. There are 15 residues in the CDR3. CDR1 and CDR2 (germline): SGHTA, FQGNSA. The CDR3 DNA reads as TGTGCCAGCAGCTTAGATTCGGGATCTTTCACTGAAGCTTTCTTT. Translating gives CASSLDSGSFTEAFF.

The chain links TRBV5-1 to TRBJ2-2; 9 bases fit TRBD2. V lost 2 bases and J lost 2; bases outside the gene matches: 4. This CDR3 contains 16 residues. The germline CDR1 and CDR2 sequences are SGHRS and YFSETQ. CDR3 loop: CASSFLAGVNTGELFF. For the CDR3, the DNA is TGCGCCAGCAGCTTTTTAGCGGGGGTAAACACCGGGGAGCTGTTTTTT.

CDR3 sequence: CASSPSGLASTGELFF. In DNA, the CDR3 is TGTGCCAGCAGCCCCTCGGGACTAGCGTCGACCGGGGAGCTGTTTTTT. V and J are TRBV7-9 and TRBJ2-2, with 10 bases matching TRBD2. Germline V gene data show CDR1 as SEHNR and CDR2 as FQNEAQ (reference sequence). Unmatched junction bases numbered 8, after V lost 5 bases and J lost 5 bases. The CDR3 extends over 16 amino acids.

V is TRBV4-3 and J is TRBJ1-2, with TRBD1 matching 8 bases. From germline, CDR1 is LGHNA and CDR2 YSLEER. CDR3 length: 18 residues. The J segment lost 4 bases and the V segment lost 0 bases, leaving 13 bases of the junction unmatched. The CDR3 bases are TGCGCCAGCAGCCAAGAGTTTAGGAGGACAGGGACCCTCTATGGCTACACCTTC. Protein product: CASSQEFRRTGTLYGYTF.

Concerning this clone: The junction departs from germline at one end; a sequencing error may be responsible. The genes are TRBV7-9 and TRBJ1-5, with D possibly matching TRBD1 (6 bases). Germline CDR1 SEHNR, CDR2 FQNEAQ (reference sequence). This CDR3 comprises 14 residues. CDR3 amino acids: CSSSSTGNNQPQHF. DNA for the CDR3: TGTTCCAGCAGCTCGACAGGAAACAATCAGCCCCAGCATTTT.

V is TRBV5-6 and J is TRBJ2-2; a weak D match, TRBD2 (5 bases). The V gene's germline CDR1 is SGHDT and CDR2 YYEEEE. This CDR3 has 15 residues. V was trimmed by 10 bases and J by 1 base, leaving 17 bases between them. CDR3 DNA: TGTGCCGGAGGCGTGGCAGGAATGAACACCGGGGAGCTGTTTTTT. It encodes CAGGVAGMNTGELFF.